This T cell receptor beta chain was identified during a study of blood T cell repertoires in COVID-19. Study context: The origin of the acute and convalescent COVID-19 samples was the United States, Italy and Spain. Nucleic acid was either cDNA or gDNA, and it came from T cells, B-cell-depleted T cells, or PBMCs.

In the authors' methods: Nucleated cell number was recorded as an estimate derived from reference gene primer amplification. Generated by immunoSEQ multiplex PCR, the TCRdb table keeps only in-frame clones and is missing some. That table furnishes V, J and clone size, whereas the DNA furnished D and trimming. The profile shows roughly 230,000 clones, roughly 86% of them singletons. This CDR3 has 17 residues. V was trimmed by 1 base and J by 4 bases, leaving 19 bases between them. Germline V CDR1 and CDR2: MGHRA, YSYEKL. The receptor comes from a man aged 50-59 years with acute or convalescent COVID-19. The rearrangement uses TRBV4-1 and TRBJ1-2; D might be TRBD1 (6 bases). The sequenced sample consisted of peripheral blood. CDR3 loop: CASSQGGPGQWSYGYTF. Here the CDR3 DNA reads TGCGCCAGCAGCCAAGGGGGGCCAGGACAGTGGAGCTATGGCTACACCTTC.